Following are 31 T cell receptor beta chains from one sample sequenced in a study of molecular identifiers for immune sequencing clone quantification. TCRdb called the PCR reads again in MiXCR, with one record for every CDR3 protein. Here the sample spans 70,000 to 90,000 distinct CDR3 sequences, 21% being singletons. Sequencing was done on a sample of naive CD8+ T cells from blood, with Jurkat cell RNA spiked in. The subset was: FACS-sorted CD8+CD4-CCR7+CD45RA+ naive T cells. These TCRs come from a human donor in good health. Some libraries in this study had Jurkat cell RNA spiked in.

This clonotype was counted a single time. The V call is TRBV7-6, the J call TRBJ2-3, with D perhaps assigned TRBD1 or TRBD2 (6 bases each). Trimming left V 3 bases short and J 1 base short, with 11 bases between. Per the germline V gene, CDR1 is SGHVS and CDR2 is FNYEAQ. The CDR3 contains 15 residues. The CDR3, as DNA: TGTGCCAGCAGCTTCTCTCGGGGGCGCACAGATACGCAGTATTTT. It specifies CASSFSRGRTDTQYF.

This clonotype was observed at least ten times. V usage is TRBV4-3 and J usage is TRBJ2-3, with TRBD2 identical over 8 bases. V trimming: 0 bases; J trimming: 6 bases; junction bases outside the gene matches: 8. Germline V gene data show CDR1 as LGHNA and CDR2 as YSLEER. This CDR3 spans 16 amino acids. This chain's CDR3 is CASSQDRSGRADTQYF. The CDR3 nucleotides read TGCGCCAGCAGCCAAGATAGGAGCGGGAGAGCCGATACGCAGTATTTT.

Comment on this clonotype: This could be a read error, since a much larger clone is one nucleotide away. The chain links TRBV6-2 or TRBV6-3 to TRBJ2-3; the match to TRBD2 covers 7 bases. Germline V gene data show CDR1 as MNHEY and CDR2 as SVGEGT. V gave up 6 bases and J gave up 0 bases; unmatched junction bases: 9. CDR3 size: 16 residues. The CDR3 spells CASRGLAAISTDTQYF. CDR3 nucleotides: TGTGCCAGCAGGGGGCTAGCGGCCATAAGCACAGATACGCAGTATTTT.

A note on this clonotype: A read error may be the cause here, since a much bigger clone is one base away. V and J are TRBV7-6 and TRBJ2-3, with TRBD2 as a possible D gene (5 bases). The CDR3 is 17 residues long. Trimming cost V 6 bases and J 2 bases, with 21 bases left between them. Germline V CDR1 and CDR2: SGHVS, FNYEAQ. CDR3: CASSPRPTGVDTDTQYF. CDR3 DNA sequence: TGTGCCAGCAGTCCAAGACCGACCGGGGTGGACACAGATACGCAGTATTTT. Together with reference TRBV7-6 and TRBJ2-3, the CDR3 gives the full variable domain: GAGVSQSPRYKVTKRGQDVALRCDPISGHVSLYWYRQALGQGPEFLTYFNYEAQQDKSGLPNDRFSAERPEGSISTLTIQRTEQRDSAMYRCASSPRPTGVDTDTQYFGPGTRLTVL.

About this clonotype: Being one base from a much bigger clone, this may be a read error. In nucleotides, the CDR3 is TGCAGTGCCCCATCGACAGGGGGCATTCAGCCCCAGCATTTT. It yields the protein CSAPSTGGIQPQHF. This chain joins TRBV20-1 and TRBJ1-5; TRBD1 agrees at 10 bases. V was pared by 6 bases and J by 6 bases, with 8 bases of the junction left unmatched. CDR3 size: 14 residues. The germline V gene encodes CDR1 DFQATT and CDR2 SNEGSKA (reference sequence).

The chain joins TRBV9 to TRBJ2-5, with 16 bases matching TRBD2. Germline values: CDR1 SGDLS, CDR2 YYNGEE. The CDR3 totals 18 residues. V trimming: 3 bases; J trimming: 2 bases; junction bases outside the gene matches: 7. The CDR3 reads CASSAGLAGGTPQETQYF. The DNA for the CDR3 is TGTGCCAGCAGCGCGGGACTAGCGGGGGGGACGCCTCAAGAGACCCAGTACTTC.

As regards this clonotype: Without the conserved terminal phenylalanine or tryptophan, this CDR3 likely stems from a read error. The chain uses TRBV11-2 and TRBJ1-1, with D unresolved. Between the trimmed V and J ends, which lost 3 bases and 0 bases, there was a span of 8 bases. The germline V gene encodes CDR1 SGHAT and CDR2 FQNNGV. The CDR3 totals 14 residues. DNA for the CDR3: TGTGCCAGCAGCTTCGGAAACATGAACACTGAAGCTTTCCTT. Protein product: CASSFGNMNTEAFL.

This clonotype was seen ten or more times. The J gene is TRBJ1-1, the V gene TRBV9; 10 bases are shared with TRBD1. V lost 2 bases to trimming and J lost 4 bases; unmatched junction nucleotides: 8. Germline V gene lookup returns CDR1 SGDLS and CDR2 YYNGEE. The CDR3 is 16 amino acids. CDR3 in DNA: TGTGCCAGCAGCGTGACCGGGACAGGGGCGGTCACTGAAGCTTTCTTT. This sequence encodes CASSVTGTGAVTEAFF.

To note about this clonotype: This may stem from a read error, because a much larger clone lies one nucleotide away. J is TRBJ1-1 and V is TRBV9, with 7 positions matching TRBD1. The germline V gene has CDR1 SGDLS and CDR2 YYNGEE. V gave up 6 bases and J gave up 3 bases; unmatched junction bases: 11. The CDR3 spans 15 residues. The CDR3 DNA follows: TGTGCCAGCAATGATGAGGGGGCGCCGGACACTGAAGCTTTCTTT. Its protein is CASNDEGAPDTEAFF.

For this clonotype: A much larger clonotype is one base distant, so this may be a read error. The rearrangement joins TRBV29-1 to TRBJ2-5; D is unclear. Germline assignment: CDR1 SQVTM and CDR2 ANQGSEA. This CDR3 has 13 residues. V was trimmed by 4 bases and J by 5 bases, leaving 14 bases between them. CDR3 coding DNA: TGCAGCGTTGTAGGACGGGCCGGGGAGACCCAGTACTTC. It yields the protein CSVVGRAGETQYF.

Comments on this clonotype: This sequence may be a read error, since a much larger clone differs from it by one base. J is TRBJ2-5 and V is TRBV12-3 or TRBV12-4, with 10 bases matching TRBD2. This CDR3 spans 15 amino acids. In nucleotides, the CDR3 is TGTGCCAGCAGTTGGGAGCGGGAGGGAAAAGAGCCCCAGTACTTC. Its translation is CASSWEREGKEPQYF.

This clonotype appeared many times. V and J are TRBV6-5 and TRBJ2-5; 12 bases agree with TRBD2. V was clipped by 4 bases and J by 5 bases; unmatched bases: 8. From germline, CDR1 is MNHEY and CDR2 SVGAGI. The CDR3 length is 16 residues. The CDR3 region has the DNA TGTGCCAGCAGTTCTCTAGCGGGGGGGCCGCGGGAGACCCAGTACTTC. This gives the protein CASSSLAGGPRETQYF.

Many counts were recorded for this clonotype. This chain connects TRBV6-5 to TRBJ2-5; no clear D gene. Germline V lookup: CDR1 MNHEY, CDR2 SVGAGI. V was shortened by 0 bases and J by 5 bases, with 10 bases between the two germline ends. The CDR3 length is 14 residues. CDR3 nucleotide sequence: TGTGCCAGCAGTTACTCGAGTCGCCTTGAGACCCAGTACTTC. Amino acids: CASSYSSRLETQYF.

On this clonotype: A much larger clone lies one base from this, so it may be a read error. The rearrangement links TRBV11-2 to TRBJ2-3, with a tentative D call TRBD2 (6 bases). The CDR3 extends over 18 amino acids. Germline V gives CDR1 SGHAT, CDR2 FQNNGV. This chain's CDR3 is CASILDQIDGSSTDTQYF. CDR3 nucleotide sequence: TGTGCCAGCATCTTAGATCAGATAGACGGGAGTAGCACAGATACGCAGTATTTT.

This clonotype appeared many times. The CDR3 bases are TGTGCCAGCAGTTACTCGAGGGCCCTGAGCACAGATACGCAGTATTTT. Its protein product is CASSYSRALSTDTQYF. The gene calls are TRBV6-5 and TRBJ2-3; D possibly corresponds to TRBD2 (5 bases). The V gene's germline CDR1 is MNHEY and CDR2 SVGAGI. The germline V and J ends were trimmed by 0 bases and 0 bases, with 10 bases remaining between them. The CDR3 covers 16 residues.

The CDR3 protein is CASSQAPWTGYTYEQYF. Written as DNA, the CDR3 is TGTGCCAGCAGCCAAGCTCCTTGGACAGGATATACCTACGAGCAGTACTTC. The gene calls are TRBV14 and TRBJ2-7; 7 bases map to TRBD1. The CDR3 sequence is 17 residues long. Germline values: CDR1 SGHDN, CDR2 FVKESK. The V and J ends lost 1 base and 2 bases, in that order; junction bases with no gene match: 11.

The table lists this clonotype with many counts. The chain employs TRBV2 and TRBJ2-7, with TRBD1 matching over 7 bases. Germline V lookup: CDR1 SNHLY, CDR2 FYNNEI. This CDR3 has 17 amino acids. V lost 6 bases and J lost 6; bases outside the gene matches: 20. The DNA for the CDR3 is TGTGCCAGCAGCCCCACCGCCGACAGGGTTGGGGATTGCGAGCAGTACTTC. Translating gives CASSPTADRVGDCEQYF.

Comments on this clonotype: A much larger clone differs from this one at a single base, so this may be a read error. This chain joins TRBV12-3 or TRBV12-4 and TRBJ1-5; the match to TRBD1 covers 7 bases. The length of the CDR3 is 15 residues. The junction had 7 bases not matched to a gene; V was cut back by 8 bases and J by 0 bases. The CDR3 region has the DNA TGTGCCAGCGGCCCAGGGGGGGTTAGCAATCAGCCCCAGCATTTT. It specifies CASGPGGVSNQPQHF.

The chain couples TRBV19 to TRBJ2-3; D remains ambiguous. The ends were cut back, 3 bases at V and 0 bases at J, with 7 bases in the middle. The CDR3 covers 14 residues. Germline loops: CDR1 LNHDA, CDR2 SQIVND (reference sequence). The DNA for the CDR3 is TGTGCCAGTAGTATCGGTTCAAGCACAGATACGCAGTATTTT. Protein product: CASSIGSSTDTQYF. The variable domain in full, with the rest retrieved from reference TRBV19 and TRBJ2-3, is DGGITQSPKYLFRKEGQNVTLSCEQNLNHDAMYWYRQDPGQGLRLIYYSQIVNDFQKGDIAEGYSVSREKKESFPLTVTSAQKNPTAFYLCASSIGSSTDTQYFGPGTRLTVL.

The sample holds a few counts of this clonotype. The V and J genes are TRBV27 and TRBJ2-5; no clear D. This CDR3 is 16 amino acids long. Trimming removed 2 bases at V and 3 bases at J, with 16 bases between. Germline CDR1 is MNHEY and CDR2 is SMNVEV (reference sequence). The CDR3 nucleotides are TGTGCCAGCAGTTTACGGTCCGGATATGTAGAAGAGACCCAGTACTTC. This encodes CASSLRSGYVEETQYF.

Many counts were recorded for this clonotype. CDR3 loop: CASSPETDTQYF. DNA for the CDR3: TGTGCCAGCAGCCCCGAAACAGATACGCAGTATTTT. This chain joins TRBV7-9 and TRBJ2-3; D remains ambiguous. The CDR3 length is 12 residues. CDR1 and CDR2 from the germline V gene are SEHNR and FQNEAQ (reference sequence). Deletions cut 5 bases from V and 3 bases from J, with 6 bases between.

Remarks on this clonotype: This clone may be a read error of a much larger clone one base away. The chain uses TRBV2 and TRBJ2-7; TRBD1 aligns across 9 bases. Per germline, CDR1 SNHLY and CDR2 FYNNEI. The ends lost 6 bases at V and 3 bases at J; junction bases unmatched: 12. This CDR3 is 16 amino acids long. The CDR3 DNA follows: TGTGCCAGCAGCCCCGGGACAGGGATAGAGGGCTACGAGCAGTACTTC. This translates into CASSPGTGIEGYEQYF.

This clonotype was counted at least ten times. The chain has TRBV7-9 and TRBJ1-1; TRBD1 is a possible D gene (6 bases). Germline CDR1 SEHNR, CDR2 FQNEAQ (reference sequence). There are 15 residues in the CDR3. Trimming left V 0 bases short and J 1 base short, with 9 bases between. The CDR3 loop reads CASSLALGANTEAFF. In DNA form, the CDR3 reads TGTGCCAGCAGCTTAGCGCTGGGGGCGAACACTGAAGCTTTCTTT.

The count of this clonotype is one. V gene TRBV27 combines with J gene TRBJ1-2; perhaps TRBD1 as D (5 bases). Germline-derived CDR1 and CDR2 are MNHEY and SMNVEV (reference sequence). V lost 3 bases and J 8 bases, leaving 16 bases between the germline ends. This CDR3 region has 14 residues. In DNA form, the CDR3 reads TGTGCCAGCAGTTTGTGGGGACCCGAGGGGGGCTACACCTTC. Its translation: CASSLWGPEGGYTF.

There are a few counts of this clonotype. V is TRBV6-7 and J is TRBJ1-5, with 7 bases fitting TRBD1. TRBV6-7 belongs to the ORF category, with a function that is uncertain. CDR3 length: 15 residues. After removal of 5 bases from V and 0 bases from J, the junction contained 4 bases not matched to a gene. The CDR3 protein is CASSRDSYSNQPQHF. CDR3 DNA: TGTGCCAGCAGTCGGGACAGTTATAGCAATCAGCCCCAGCATTTT.

The chain combines TRBV6-5 with TRBJ1-4; the match to TRBD1 covers 7 bases. The CDR3 sequence is 13 residues long. Germline values: CDR1 MNHEY, CDR2 SVGAGI. Unmatched junction bases numbered 6, after V lost 2 bases and J lost 12 bases. The CDR3 DNA reads TGTGCCAGCAGTTACACGAGTCAGGGGGAACTGTTTTTT. Its protein product is CASSYTSQGELFF.

This clonotype came up many times. V and J are TRBV5-6 and TRBJ2-3; D call uncertain. Trimming took 4 bases from V and 5 from J, leaving 20 bases between them. Germline loops: CDR1 SGHDT, CDR2 YYEEEE. This CDR3 has 16 residues. The CDR3 is CASSHTGSQPRDTQYF. The CDR3 nucleotides are TGTGCCAGCAGCCATACCGGGTCTCAACCGCGAGATACGCAGTATTTT.

As regards this clonotype: A much larger clone sits a single nucleotide away, making a read error possible. The conserved phenylalanine or tryptophan is not found at the CDR3 terminus, so this likely reflects a read error. The chain joins TRBV5-6 to TRBJ1-2, with 9 bases matching TRBD1. The CDR3 runs to 13 residues. Germline V lookup: CDR1 SGHDT, CDR2 YYEEEE. V was clipped by 5 bases and J by 7 bases; unmatched bases: 6. CDR3 sequence: CASREQGASGYTS. The CDR3 region has the DNA TGTGCCAGCAGAGAACAGGGGGCGAGTGGCTACACCTCC.

Comments on this clonotype: A single base separates this from a much larger clone, so it may be a read error. The CDR3 DNA is TGTGCCAGCAGCGTAGGGGTAGAGGGGACCTACAAGCAGTACTTC. Its translation is CASSVGVEGTYKQYF. The genes are TRBV9 and TRBJ2-7; D may correspond to TRBD1 or TRBD2 (5 bases each). The germline CDR1 and CDR2 sequences are SGDLS and YYNGEE. The CDR3 is 15 residues long.

This clonotype has just one count. A much larger clone lies one base from this, so it may be a read error. The chain recombines TRBV28 with TRBJ1-6; TRBD1 agrees at 10 bases. This CDR3 comprises 15 residues. The germline V gene has CDR1 MDHEN and CDR2 SYDVKM. As DNA, the CDR3 is TGTGTCAGCAGGGCCGAAGGACAGGGGGTATCACCCCTCCACTTT. Translating gives CVSRAEGQGVSPLHF.

This clonotype was observed many times. V and J are TRBV13 and TRBJ1-1; D is unclear. The germline V gene has CDR1 PRHDT and CDR2 FYEKMQ (reference sequence). This CDR3 spans 17 amino acids. The ends were cut back, 0 bases at V and 1 base at J, with 15 bases in the middle. The DNA for the CDR3 is TGTGCCAGCAGCTTAGGTGCGGTCAGGCCCCCGAACACTGAAGCTTTCTTT. Translated, it gives CASSLGAVRPPNTEAFF.